This T cell receptor (beta chain) was recovered during a study of beta chain features in type 1 diabetes. General study points: In all four CD4+ subsets, TCRB CDR3 length was significantly, moderately reduced in type 1 diabetes.

The CDR3 runs to 13 residues. The V end lost 4 bases, the J end lost 5 bases, and 11 bases lay between the germline ends. Germline lookup yields CDR1 SNHLY and CDR2 FYNNEI. Concerning this clone: Antigen unknown.

TCRB transcripts that were expressed got sequenced, as all of the isolated RNA had been reverse transcribed. Produced via immunoSEQ multiplex PCR; TCRdb's table is partial and in-frame only. The sample comprises some 120,000 clones, roughly 17% of which are singletons, and 2% to 3% rests with the top ten. Material: central memory CD4+ T cells from blood. This clonotype was obtained from a man between 18 and 35 years old with type 1 diabetes. The chain uses TRBV2 and TRBJ2-5; TRBD1 is a possible D gene (5 bases). CDR3 loop: CASSGPWGETQYF. The CDR3 nucleotides read TGTGCCAGCAGTGGGCCTTGGGGCGAGACCCAGTACTTC.